This entry is about one TCR beta chain. As originally analysed: From reference gene primer amplification, estimates of nucleated cell counts were derived. Profiled with immunoSEQ multiplex PCR; TCRdb holds only in-frame clones, not every one. For V, J and clone size, that table is used; D and trimming come from the DNA. The profile shows 200,000 to 250,000 clones, roughly nine tenths of them singletons. The Seattle patients joined while their infection was active and were tracked longitudinally afterward. The CDR3 length is 16 residues. Germline lookup yields CDR1 SGHVS and CDR2 FNYEAQ. Losses at the gene ends were 7 bases for V and 1 base for J; bases not matched to a gene: 8. These data are taken from a study of blood T cell repertoires in COVID-19. Study summary: The United States, Italy and Spain supplied acute and convalescent COVID-19 samples. In each case, the material was cDNA or gDNA derived from T cells, B-cell-depleted T cells, or PBMCs.

The chain employs TRBV7-6 and TRBJ2-2; 8 bases match TRBD2. The sequence came from a man in his sixties with COVID-19, enrolled during active disease. Material for sequencing was peripheral blood. Here the CDR3 DNA reads TGTGCCAGCACCCGAATTAGCGGGATGAACACCGGGGAGCTGTTTTTT. It is translated as CASTRISGMNTGELFF.